The 11 T cell receptor beta chains presented below share a single source sample, sequenced in a study of cytomegalovirus exposure and HLA in healthy donors. The PCR made use of 60 Vbeta and 13 Jbeta primers. Profiled with immunoSEQ multiplex PCR; TCRdb holds only in-frame clones, not every one. The sample lists over 100,000 clones, more than 75% occurring once. Sequenced material: PBMCs. The receptors were gathered from a female donor in good health and CMV-seronegative.

The chain is built from TRBV6-1 and TRBJ1-1, with a weak D call TRBD1 (5 bases). The germline V gene encodes CDR1 MNHNS and CDR2 SASEGT. Deletions cut 0 bases from V and 0 bases from J, with 11 bases between. CDR3 length: 16 residues. CDR3 DNA: TGTGCCAGCAGTGAAGCGGCAGGGCCCCTGAACACTGAAGCTTTCTTT. Amino acids: CASSEAAGPLNTEAFF.

The chain joins TRBV7-9 to TRBJ1-1; D is undetermined. Germline V lookup: CDR1 SEHNR, CDR2 FQNEAQ (reference sequence). V dropped 2 bases and J dropped 0 bases, with 4 bases sitting between them. CDR3 length equals 13 residues. This chain's CDR3 is CASSLFLNTEAFF. CDR3 nucleotide sequence: TGTGCCAGCAGCTTATTCTTGAACACTGAAGCTTTCTTT.

The chain is built from TRBV15 and TRBJ2-1; 12 bases are shared with TRBD2. Germline-derived CDR1 and CDR2 are LNHNV and YYDKDF (reference sequence). The J segment lost 7 bases and the V segment lost 3 bases, leaving 10 bases of the junction unmatched. The CDR3 is 17 residues long. CDR3 coding DNA: TGTGCCACCAGCAGGCCCCCGACTAGCGGGAGAGCGAATGAGCAGTTCTTC. This sequence encodes CATSRPPTSGRANEQFF.

The chain employs TRBV9 and TRBJ2-2; no reliable D call. The CDR3 has 17 residues. Trimming removed 0 bases from V and 0 bases from J, with 12 bases in between. CDR1 and CDR2 (germline): SGDLS, YYNGEE. CDR3 region: CASSVATYAPNTGELFF. Written as DNA, the CDR3 is TGTGCCAGCAGCGTAGCTACGTACGCGCCGAACACCGGGGAGCTGTTTTTT.

To note about this clone: Germline and junction disagree at one end, which may indicate a read error. V usage is TRBV7-7 and J usage is TRBJ2-7; 7 nucleotides line up with TRBD2. The CDR3 spans 14 residues. CDR1 and CDR2 (germline): SSHAT, FNYEAQ (reference sequence). The CDR3 region is CASSLSTSRYEQYF. In DNA form, the CDR3 reads TGTGCTAGCAGCTTATCGACTAGCCGCTACGAGCAGTACTTC.

This clone appeared once. The chain combines TRBV6-1 with TRBJ2-4; TRBD1 aligns across 9 bases. The CDR3 length is 16 residues. Germline CDR1 and CDR2: MNHNS and SASEGT. Losses at the gene ends were 2 bases for V and 5 bases for J; bases not matched to a gene: 7. Here the CDR3 reads CASSEWWTGVENIQYF. DNA for the CDR3: TGTGCCAGCAGTGAATGGTGGACAGGGGTGGAAAACATTCAGTACTTC.

The chain uses TRBV7-6 and TRBJ1-3, with D maybe TRBD1 (6 bases). The V end lost 2 bases, the J end lost 2 bases, and 7 bases lay between the germline ends. CDR3 size: 14 residues. Germline V gives CDR1 SGHVS, CDR2 FNYEAQ. This CDR3 is CASSLTGTGNTIYF. CDR3 nucleotides: TGTGCCAGCAGCTTAACAGGGACTGGAAACACCATATATTTT.

The rearrangement links TRBV6-1 to TRBJ1-2; no firm D call. V gave up 6 bases and J gave up 8 bases, with 16 bases separating them. CDR1 is MNHNS, CDR2 SASEGT, per germline. This CDR3 comprises 13 residues. In DNA form, the CDR3 reads TGTGCCAGCAGAGCTCGGGAAGTCGGCGGCTACACCTTC. Amino acid sequence: CASRAREVGGYTF.

This clone has more than one count but fewer than ten. This chain uses TRBV27 with TRBJ1-1; 8 positions agree with TRBD1. This CDR3 is 14 amino acids long. With V trimmed by 5 bases and J by 7 bases, 9 bases remained unmatched. CDR1 is MNHEY and CDR2 is SMNVEV in the germline V gene (reference sequence). The CDR3 loop reads CASSESGGLIEAFF. CDR3 bases: TGTGCCAGCAGTGAATCAGGGGGCCTTATTGAAGCTTTCTTT.

This clone showed up just once. This chain uses TRBV28 with TRBJ1-2, with a weak D call TRBD1 (6 bases). Trimming stripped 4 bases from V and 6 bases from J, with 9 bases between. The CDR3 consists of 12 residues. Germline values: CDR1 MDHEN, CDR2 SYDVKM. The CDR3 spells CASSSPGDGYTF. The CDR3 DNA sequence: TGTGCCAGCAGTTCCCCAGGGGATGGCTACACCTTC.

Note on this clone: Other DNA sequences within the sample encode an identical CDR3. The gene calls are TRBV27 and TRBJ1-6, with unresolved D. CDR1 is MNHEY, CDR2 SMNVEV, per germline (reference sequence). The CDR3 length is 15 residues. The V and J ends lost 2 bases and 2 bases respectively, with 7 bases between them. The CDR3 region has the DNA TGTGCCAGCAGTTTAGAGGGAACCTATAATTCACCCCTCCACTTT. It specifies CASSLEGTYNSPLHF.